The 20 T cell receptor beta chains presented below share a single source sample, sequenced in a study of OX40 agonist ivuxolimab in advanced cancers. Clones were sequenced by immunoSEQ multiplex PCR, and TCRdb holds only the in-frame ones, with some missing. The sample records some 64,000 clones, 88% being singletons. Here the sequenced sample was CD4+ or CD8+ T cells sorted from blood, taken in a trial of the OX40 agonist ivuxolimab. These receptors were collected from an adult with an advanced solid tumor such as melanoma, head and neck, liver or kidney cancer.

The chain links TRBV6-4 to TRBJ1-4; 7 nucleotides line up with TRBD1. The germline V gene has CDR1 MRHNA and CDR2 SNTAGT. The junction had 10 bases not matched to a gene; V was cut back by 5 bases and J by 4 bases. The CDR3 has 16 amino acids. CDR3 bases: TGTGCCAGCAGTCAGATCCGCCGGGACAGTAATGAAAAACTGTTTTTT. Translating it yields CASSQIRRDSNEKLFF.

Only a few counts were recorded for this clone. The V call is TRBV27, the J call TRBJ2-3, with D perhaps TRBD2 (6 bases). The length of the CDR3 is 15 residues. V was cut by 4 bases and J by 1 base, with 12 bases left in between. Germline V gene sequence: CDR1 MNHEY, CDR2 SMNVEV (reference sequence). The CDR3: CASSSPASGTDTQYF. The CDR3 DNA reads as TGTGCCAGCAGTTCCCCTGCTAGCGGCACAGATACGCAGTATTTT.

The chain recombines TRBV6-6 with TRBJ1-4; D ambiguous. This CDR3 is 15 amino acids long. Between the trimmed V and J ends, which lost 0 bases and 4 bases, there was a span of 9 bases. In germline, CDR1 is MNHNY, CDR2 SVGAGI (reference sequence). The CDR3 bases are TGTGCCAGCAGTTACTCAGGAGGAGATAATGAAAAACTGTTTTTT. Translating it yields CASSYSGGDNEKLFF.

The chain is built from TRBV5-1 and TRBJ2-7; D is perhaps TRBD2 (6 bases). In germline, CDR1 is SGHRS, CDR2 YFSETQ. The CDR3 covers 17 residues. V lost 2 bases, J lost 0 bases, and 18 bases lay in between. In DNA, the CDR3 is TGCGCCAGCAGCTTTAGGCAACAAGCGGGCCTCTCCTACGAGCAGTACTTC. Its translation: CASSFRQQAGLSYEQYF.

This clone was observed a single time. The V call is TRBV4-1, the J call TRBJ2-7; weak D call: TRBD2 (6 bases). The germline V gene has CDR1 MGHRA and CDR2 YSYEKL. The V gene lost 1 base and the J gene lost 7 bases, with 20 bases spanning the gap. This CDR3 region has 16 residues. CDR3 bases: TGCGCCAGCAGCCAAGCCGGGCCCCCGACTAGTAGTGAGCAGTACTTC. Residues: CASSQAGPPTSSEQYF.

This sequence joins TRBV2 and TRBJ2-6; weak D call: TRBD2 (5 bases). Trimming left V 3 bases short and J 1 base short, with 7 bases between. The CDR3 totals 15 residues. Germline-derived CDR1 and CDR2 are SNHLY and FYNNEI. In nucleotides, the CDR3 is TGTGCCAGCAGTGATTTAGCGTCTGGGGCCAACGTCCTGACTTTC. This translates into CASSDLASGANVLTF. Supplemented by reference TRBV2 and TRBJ2-6, the full variable domain reads EPEVTQTPSHQVTQMGQEVILRCVPISNHLYFYWYRQILGQKVEFLVSFYNNEISEKSEIFDDQFSVERPDGSNFTLKIRSTKLEDSAMYFCASSDLASGANVLTFGAGSRLTVL.

The chain links TRBV7-2 to TRBJ2-7; 8 nucleotides align to TRBD1. This CDR3 contains 16 residues. After removal of 3 bases from V and 2 bases from J, the junction contained 9 bases not matched to a gene. CDR1 and CDR2 from the germline V gene are SGHTA and FQGNSA. The CDR3 reads CASSLGATGATYEQYF. The DNA for the CDR3 is TGTGCCAGCAGCTTGGGGGCGACAGGGGCCACCTACGAGCAGTACTTC.

The chain has TRBV15 and TRBJ1-6; 9 bases line up with TRBD1. CDR3 length: 16 amino acids. Trimming removed 4 bases from V and 10 bases from J; junction bases left unmatched: 11. Germline V lookup: CDR1 LNHNV, CDR2 YYDKDF (reference sequence). The CDR3 DNA follows: TGTGCCACCAGCACAACTTCGGACAGGGGAGAATCACCCCTCCACTTT. It encodes CATSTTSDRGESPLHF.

The chain is built from TRBV9 and TRBJ2-1; TRBD1 or TRBD2 may be the D gene (5 bases each). V was clipped by 4 bases and J by 3 bases, with 17 bases between them. Per the germline V gene, CDR1 is SGDLS and CDR2 is YYNGEE. The CDR3 extends over 16 amino acids. CDR3 sequence reads: CASSPKSRDLYNEQFF. CDR3 nucleotide sequence: TGTGCCAGCAGCCCAAAAAGCCGGGACCTCTACAATGAGCAGTTCTTC.

The chain couples TRBV27 to TRBJ1-5, with D perhaps matching TRBD1 (5 bases). V was trimmed by 6 bases and J by 3 bases, leaving 12 bases between them. The germline gives CDR1 MNHEY, CDR2 SMNVEV (reference sequence). The CDR3 covers 14 residues. CDR3 amino acids: CASSRGTTNQPQHF. In DNA, the CDR3 is TGTGCCAGCAGCCGAGGGACCACCAATCAGCCCCAGCATTTT.

The chain links TRBV5-1 to TRBJ2-1; possibly TRBD2 for D (6 bases). The CDR3 is 14 residues long. Per germline, CDR1 SGHRS and CDR2 YFSETQ. The germline V and J ends were trimmed by 6 bases and 8 bases, with 18 bases remaining between them. This CDR3 reads CASTRGGNRDEQFF. Written as DNA, the CDR3 is TGCGCCAGCACCCGTGGGGGGAATCGGGATGAGCAGTTCTTC.

The rearrangement uses TRBV5-1 and TRBJ2-3; 8 bases map to TRBD2. The CDR3 has 14 amino acids. V trimming: 3 bases; J trimming: 3 bases; junction bases outside the gene matches: 3. Germline V gene data show CDR1 as SGHRS and CDR2 as YFSETQ. The CDR3 is CASSSLAGTDTQYF. The CDR3 DNA is TGCGCCAGCAGCTCCTTAGCGGGGACAGATACGCAGTATTTT.

The count of this clone is one. This sequence joins TRBV6-1 and TRBJ2-6, with 10 bases fitting TRBD1. The CDR3 contains 16 residues. In germline, CDR1 is MNHNS, CDR2 SASEGT. Losses at the gene ends were 7 bases for V and 4 bases for J; bases not matched to a gene: 7. CDR3 protein: CASTDRGLPGANVLTF. CDR3 DNA sequence: TGTGCCAGCACTGACAGGGGGCTCCCGGGGGCCAACGTCCTGACTTTC.

The chain uses TRBV28 and TRBJ1-5; TRBD1 agrees at 12 bases. The J segment lost 6 bases and the V segment lost 4 bases, leaving 7 bases of the junction unmatched. Germline V gene data show CDR1 as MDHEN and CDR2 as SYDVKM. CDR3 size: 16 residues. In DNA form, the CDR3 reads TGTGCCAGCAGTTCACCGGGACAGGGGGCGAGTCAGCCCCAGCATTTT. Its protein is CASSSPGQGASQPQHF.

The chain uses TRBV9 and TRBJ1-3; D may be TRBD1 (6 bases). Trimming took 3 bases from V and 4 from J, leaving 8 bases between them. The CDR3 is 13 residues long. The germline CDR1 and CDR2 sequences are SGDLS and YYNGEE. Here the CDR3 reads CASSGGQGNTIYF. As DNA, the CDR3 is TGTGCCAGCAGCGGGGGACAAGGAAACACCATATATTTT.

This rearrangement joins TRBV18 to TRBJ1-2, with TRBD1 matching 7 bases. In germline, CDR1 is KGHSH, CDR2 LQKENI. CDR3 length equals 15 residues. J lost 5 bases, V lost 1 base, and 7 bases had no gene match. The CDR3 nucleotides read TGTGCCAGCTCACCACGTTTAGGGGGCCGATATGGCTACACCTTC. Protein sequence: CASSPRLGGRYGYTF.

The chain joins TRBV19 to TRBJ1-6; 7 bases map to TRBD1. The CDR3 totals 15 residues. In germline, CDR1 is LNHDA, CDR2 SQIVND (reference sequence). The trim removed 5 bases at V and 8 bases at J, leaving 9 bases unmatched. CDR3 DNA sequence: TGTGCCAGTAGTTCAACGACAGGGTGGGATTCACCCCTCCACTTT. Translating gives CASSSTTGWDSPLHF.

Only one count was recorded for this clone. V is TRBV5-1 and J is TRBJ1-1; TRBD1 is a possible D gene (5 bases). The CDR3 sequence is 15 residues long. The V gene lost 3 bases and the J gene lost 2 bases, with 14 bases spanning the gap. Germline assignment: CDR1 SGHRS and CDR2 YFSETQ. The CDR3 region is CASSSRAGTNTEAFF. As DNA, the CDR3 is TGCGCCAGCAGCTCCAGGGCAGGTACTAACACTGAAGCTTTCTTT.

The chain recombines TRBV5-1 with TRBJ2-2; D is undetermined. The CDR3 totals 13 residues. From germline, CDR1 is SGHRS and CDR2 YFSETQ. V gave up 0 bases and J gave up 4 bases, with 4 bases separating them. CDR3 nucleotides: TGCGCCAGCAGCTTGGGCAGCACCGGGGAGCTGTTTTTT. Its translation is CASSLGSTGELFF.

The chain uses TRBV25-1 and TRBJ2-2; no clear D gene. From germline, CDR1 is MGHDK and CDR2 SYGVNS. This CDR3 is 14 amino acids long. The ends were cut back, 5 bases at V and 8 bases at J, with 15 bases in the middle. The CDR3 DNA reads TGTGCCAGCAGTCCCCGCCTTTCTGGAGGGGAGCTGTTTTTT. Its protein product is CASSPRLSGGELFF.